A selection of T cell receptor beta chains follows, all from one sample in a study of T cells in Graves' hyperthyroidism and ophthalmopathy. TCRdb re-analysed the multiplex PCR reads in MiXCR, keeping a single row per CDR3 protein. The sample includes about 840,000 distinct CDR3 sequences, 35% to 40% of them seen just once. Input material: blood. Receptor source: a man between 18 and 29 years old with Graves' hyperthyroidism. Both conserved end residues are part of each CDR3. Clone size appears in some rows only: once, few, many, or a class for an expanded clone.

abundance,v_gene,j_gene,CDR3aa
few,TRBV19,TRBJ1-1,CASSIGSGRGNTEAFF
.,TRBV2,TRBJ1-6,CASSELGDSPLHF
many,TRBV14,TRBJ2-7,CASSQGDRVPYF
many,TRBV25-1,TRBJ1-4,CASSERWGPEKLFF
.,TRBV5-1,TRBJ2-5,CASALGSGGRETQYF
few,TRBV9,TRBJ2-7,CASSYDRDPNEQYF
.,TRBV20-1,TRBJ2-2,CSAVGTSGTMNTGELFF
.,TRBV10-3,TRBJ2-3,CAISESEGQRPDTQYF
few,TRBV24-1,TRBJ1-1,CATSDFQSGTGNTEAFF
few,TRBV9,TRBJ2-7,CASSQATGGPSEQYF
few,TRBV20-1,TRBJ2-5,CSARDSGGQETQYF
many,TRBV5-1,TRBJ1-6,CASSIWTGRTSPLHF
.,TRBV2,TRBJ1-2,CASSPITGGIGYTF
many,TRBV24-1,TRBJ2-7,CATSGVDSYEQYF
.,TRBV6-1,TRBJ1-4,CAISRDRKFF
.,TRBV29-1,TRBJ2-7,CSGRWEGSSDEQYF
few,TRBV4-2,TRBJ1-4,CASRDGRAGPWKLFF
few,TRBV28,TRBJ2-7,CASSQEDTPREQYF
.,TRBV12-3/TRBV12-4,TRBJ1-4,CASSLARGENEKLFF
many,TRBV29-1,TRBJ2-7,CSVLSGTGKYEQYF
many,TRBV12-3/TRBV12-4,TRBJ2-7,CASSETGSYEQYF
many,TRBV2,TRBJ1-2,CASTLTGNYGYTF
.,TRBV20-1,TRBJ1-4,CSASRSGGEKLFF
few,TRBV5-1,TRBJ2-7,CASSSDGGQQYF
few,TRBV7-9,TRBJ2-7,CASSSDRRGRKYF
.,TRBV15,TRBJ1-5,CATSSPGQGNQPQHF
.,TRBV12-3/TRBV12-4,TRBJ2-7,CASSPTGIAYEQYF
.,TRBV6-5,TRBJ2-5,CASSFQTGGVETQYF
.,TRBV29-1,TRBJ2-7,CSVAAPAGWDYEQYF
many,TRBV4-1,TRBJ1-2,CASSQVNYGYTF
.,TRBV7-9,TRBJ2-7,CASSHRIWGGDEQYF
many,TRBV20-1,TRBJ2-7,CSARTRRGTSYEQYF
many,TRBV10-3,TRBJ2-7,CAISEWTSASYEQYF
many,TRBV2,TRBJ1-1,CASRDREGTEAFF
once,TRBV2,TRBJ1-2,CASSERGGSNTF
many,TRBV20-1,TRBJ2-5,CSAFGGEETQYF
few,TRBV14,TRBJ2-7,CASSQDSAGLAGIEQYF
few,TRBV12-3/TRBV12-4,TRBJ1-3,CASNIDRGLGNTIYF
many,TRBV2,TRBJ2-5,CASSEGRETQYF
.,TRBV24-1,TRBJ2-5,CASSQEGTSGGETQYF
.,TRBV25-1,TRBJ2-2,CASSLSLGETSRTGELFF
.,TRBV29-1,TRBJ1-1,CSFKGVKSTEAFF